Following are 2 T cell receptor beta chains from one sample sequenced in a study of beta chain features in type 1 diabetes (dated by TCRdb to the late 2010s). These receptors' antigens are unknown. The library was produced with the immunoSEQ multiplex PCR assay. The High Capacity cDNA Reverse Transcription Kit was used to reverse transcribe all of the isolated RNA, meaning that expressed TCRB transcripts were what got sequenced. TCRdb retrieved this table from immuneACCESS and kept in-frame rearrangements only. Not all clones are present; in checked studies, unresolved V genes account for under half, and no reason is known for the remainder. This sample holds fewer than 350,000 clones; 15% were observed only once. 0.015% to 0.017% of the sample comes from the top ten. General study outcomes and caveats: Type 1 diabetes patients showed a moderate but significant shortening of TCRB CDR3 length in all four CD4+ subsets.

What was sequenced was naive CD4+ T cells from blood. The cell subset or site label for this specimen denotes: true naive CD4+ T cells. Receptor source: a man between 18 and 35 years old with type 1 diabetes.

The chain employs TRBV30 and TRBJ2-3; D may be TRBD1 (6 bases). V gave up 2 bases and J gave up 4 bases, with 16 bases separating them. The CDR3 consists of 15 residues. Germline V gives CDR1 GTSNPN, CDR2 SVGIG (reference sequence). CDR3 sequence (DNA): TGTGCCTGGAGTTCTCAGGGGTTTGGCGCAGATACGCAGTATTTT. As protein: CAWSSQGFGADTQYF.

This clone was recorded a few times. The chain employs TRBV30 and TRBJ2-7; 9 nucleotides line up with TRBD1. Germline assignment: CDR1 GTSNPN and CDR2 SVGIG (reference sequence). Unmatched junction bases numbered 6, after V lost 4 bases and J lost 2 bases. The length of the CDR3 is 14 residues. The CDR3 DNA sequence: TGTGCCTGGATTCGGGACAGGGCACCCTACGAGCAGTACTTC. Its translation: CAWIRDRAPYEQYF.